This TCR beta chain was recorded in a study of graft-versus-host responses after intestinal transplantation. Turning to the study itself: Induction using anti-thymocyte globulin, followed by tacrolimus and steroids for 2 to 4 years, was given to all recipients.

Generated by immunoSEQ multiplex PCR, the TCRdb table keeps only in-frame clones and is missing some. The data hold about 27,000 clones, with more than 80% observed a single time. CDR1 and CDR2 (germline): MNHGY, SAAAGT. V lost 5 bases and J lost 5; bases outside the gene matches: 17. The CDR3 length is 17 residues. The chain recombines TRBV6-8 with TRBJ2-7, with 8 bases aligning to TRBD1. The sequencing here drew on PBMCs, taken 18 days after transplant. The receptor was derived from a human patient who received an intestinal transplant, so some T cells may come from the graft donor. CDR3 protein: CASSPGQGEGDGDEQYF. Here the CDR3 DNA reads TGTGCCAGCAGTCCTGGACAGGGCGAGGGCGACGGGGACGAGCAGTACTTC.